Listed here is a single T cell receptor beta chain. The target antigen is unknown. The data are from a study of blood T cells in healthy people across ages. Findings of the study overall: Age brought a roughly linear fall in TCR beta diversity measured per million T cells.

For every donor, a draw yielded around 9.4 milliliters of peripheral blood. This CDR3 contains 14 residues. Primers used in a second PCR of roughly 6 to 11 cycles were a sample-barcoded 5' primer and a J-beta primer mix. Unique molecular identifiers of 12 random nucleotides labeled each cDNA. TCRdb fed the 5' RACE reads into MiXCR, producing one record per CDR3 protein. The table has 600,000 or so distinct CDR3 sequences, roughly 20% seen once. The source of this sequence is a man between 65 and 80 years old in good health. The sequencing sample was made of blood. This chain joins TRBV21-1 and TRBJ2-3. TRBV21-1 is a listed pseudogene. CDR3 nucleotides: TGTGCCAGCAGCCCACAACTGTTTGACGATACGCAGTATTTT. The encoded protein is CASSPQLFDDTQYF.